One T cell receptor (beta chain) is described in this entry. The antigen is undetermined. Sequencing ends 3 residues short of the CDR3 end; the germline J gene provides the rest. This sample stems from a study of Tregs in tolerant kidney transplant recipients. This CDR3 has 15 residues. Trimming cost V 8 bases and J 0 bases, with 15 bases left between them. Germline assignment: CDR1 SGHTA and CDR2 FQGNSA. Using immunoSEQ multiplex PCR, the repertoire was profiled, and TCRdb retains in-frame clones only, with some absent. The sample data list about 52,000 clones. Unstimulated Tregs (CD4+CD25+CD127-) and CD4+CD25- non-Tregs were sorted from PBMCs. Study-level findings and limits: Some patients' samples used different primers over time, so nucleotide sequences weren't comparable. Validation in larger populations is needed because few patients were studied.

This TCR derives from a human donor who received a combined kidney and bone marrow transplant. The sequencing used CD4+ T cells from blood, collected before the transplant. The chain has TRBV7-2 and TRBJ2-3; weak D call: TRBD2 (6 bases). CDR3 region: CASSLRGLSTDTQYF. The part of the CDR3 DNA that was read is TGTGCCAGCTCCCTGCGGGGTTTAAGCACAGATACG.